A single T cell receptor beta chain is shown here with its context. Its cognate antigen is unknown. This sample was included in a study of response to subunit inactivated influenza vaccine. One entry per CDR3 protein, called by TCRdb with MiXCR from the RT-PCR reads. The sample consists of a few hundred thousand distinct CDR3 sequences, around 22% of them appearing once. Study-level results: Only a handful of new T cells, the authors suggested, are recruited with each seasonal influenza vaccination.

The CDR3 spans 12 residues. From germline, CDR1 is SEHNR and CDR2 FQNEAQ (reference sequence). V was shortened by 1 base and J by 9 bases, with 7 bases between the two germline ends. Sequences were derived from PBMCs from blood, sampled 21 months after vaccination. The chain links TRBV7-9 to TRBJ2-1, with D unclear. The TCR originated in a man aged 45 to 75 who received an inactivated influenza vaccine. The CDR3 nucleotides read TGTGCCAGCAGCTTAGGGCAGCCTGAGCAGTTCTTC. Residues: CASSLGQPEQFF. The variable domain in full, with the rest retrieved from reference TRBV7-9 and TRBJ2-1, is DTGVSQNPRHKITKRGQNVTFRCDPISEHNRLYWYRQTLGQGPEFLTYFQNEAQLEKSRLLSDRFSAERPKGSFSTLEIQRTEQGDSAMYLCASSLGQPEQFFGPGTRLTVL.